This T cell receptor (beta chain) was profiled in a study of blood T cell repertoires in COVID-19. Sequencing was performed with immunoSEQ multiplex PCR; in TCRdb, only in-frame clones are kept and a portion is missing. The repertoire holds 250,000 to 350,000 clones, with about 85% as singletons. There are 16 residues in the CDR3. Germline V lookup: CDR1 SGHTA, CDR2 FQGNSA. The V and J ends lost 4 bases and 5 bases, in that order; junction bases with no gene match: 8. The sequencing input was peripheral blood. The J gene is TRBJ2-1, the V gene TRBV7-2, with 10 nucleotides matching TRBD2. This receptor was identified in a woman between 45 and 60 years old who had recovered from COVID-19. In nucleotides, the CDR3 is TGTGCCAGCAGCTCTCGACTAGCGGGTTTTAACAATGAGCAGTTCTTC. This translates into CASSSRLAGFNNEQFF. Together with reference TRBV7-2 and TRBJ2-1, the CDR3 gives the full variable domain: GAGVSQSPSNKVTEKGKDVELRCDPISGHTALYWYRQSLGQGLEFLIYFQGNSAPDKSGLPSDRFSAERTGGSVSTLTIQRTQQEDSAVYLCASSSRLAGFNNEQFFGPGTRLTVL.